The sequence of this TCR beta chain was determined in a study of cytomegalovirus exposure and HLA in healthy donors. In this sample, this clone turned up once. Generated by immunoSEQ multiplex PCR, the TCRdb table keeps only in-frame clones and is missing some. This sample yields some 270,000 clones, of which about 86% are seen a single time; 1% belongs to the top ten. The receptor comes from a woman aged 18-29 years in good health and CMV-seronegative. The sample consisted of PBMCs.

As DNA, the CDR3 is TGCAGCGTTGAAATCACAGGCGCAAACACTGAAGCTTTCTTT. It yields the protein CSVEITGANTEAFF. The J gene is TRBJ1-1, the V gene TRBV29-1, with a possible D match to TRBD1 (5 bases). Deletions cut 2 bases from V and 2 bases from J, with 12 bases between. In germline, CDR1 is SQVTM, CDR2 ANQGSEA. The CDR3 loop spans 14 amino acids.